The clone carrying this T cell receptor beta chain has only one observation. This record comes from a study of CD8 T cells in Susac syndrome. With random hexamers, reverse transcription was performed on about 0.5 to 1 ug of RNA. The method of amplification for TCR beta CDR3 was immunoSEQ multiplex PCR, covering 54 Vbeta and 13 Jbeta. TCRdb independently ran MiXCR on the immunoSEQ multiplex PCR reads; one entry per CDR3 protein. This sample has tens of thousands of distinct CDR3 sequences, with 90% to 95% found just once. Sequencing was performed on CD8+ T cells from PBMCs. This TCR came from a human donor in good health.

The CDR3 DNA reads TGTGCCAGCAGCCCCTGGACAGGGCCTCAGCCCCAGCATTTT. As protein: CASSPWTGPQPQHF. The V gene is TRBV9, the J gene TRBJ1-5; 8 bases are a match to TRBD1. Germline V gives CDR1 SGDLS, CDR2 YYNGEE. The CDR3 extends over 14 amino acids. With V trimmed by 4 bases and J by 6 bases, 6 bases remained unmatched.